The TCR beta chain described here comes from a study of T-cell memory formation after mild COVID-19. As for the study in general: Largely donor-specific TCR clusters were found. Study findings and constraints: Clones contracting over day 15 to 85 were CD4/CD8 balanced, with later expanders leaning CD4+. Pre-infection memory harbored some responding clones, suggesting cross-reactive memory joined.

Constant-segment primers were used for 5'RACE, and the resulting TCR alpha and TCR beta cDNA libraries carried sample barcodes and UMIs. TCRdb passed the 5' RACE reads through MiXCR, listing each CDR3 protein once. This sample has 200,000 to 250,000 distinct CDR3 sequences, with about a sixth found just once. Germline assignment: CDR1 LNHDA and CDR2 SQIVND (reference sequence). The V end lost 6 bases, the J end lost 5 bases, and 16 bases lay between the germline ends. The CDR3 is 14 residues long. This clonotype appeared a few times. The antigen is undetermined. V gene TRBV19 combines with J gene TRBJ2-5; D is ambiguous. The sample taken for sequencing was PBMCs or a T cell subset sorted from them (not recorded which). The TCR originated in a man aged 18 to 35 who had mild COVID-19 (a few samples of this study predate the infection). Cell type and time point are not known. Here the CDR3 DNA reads TGTGCCAGTAGGTCCCCTGAGGTCGGGGAGACCCAGTACTTC. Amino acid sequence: CASRSPEVGETQYF.